This entry lists 7 T cell receptor beta chains sequenced from one sample in a study of CD8+ T cells in alopecia areata. Specified treatment: oral pan-JAK inhibitor, 5-10 mg twice daily. Extraction of RNA preceded its reverse transcription into cDNA, which served as the sequencing template. TCRdb's copy holds only in-frame clones and misses some; the assay was immunoSEQ multiplex PCR. The sample yields around 170,000 clones, about 47% seen once. Sequences were derived from CD8+ T cells sorted from blood, sampled around week 54, from a patient treated with tofacitinib. The receptor source for this set is a human donor with alopecia areata.

The chain couples TRBV27 to TRBJ2-7; D uncertain. The V gene's germline CDR1 is MNHEY and CDR2 SMNVEV (reference sequence). With 5 bases removed from V and 1 base from J, the gap between germline ends came to 15 bases. The CDR3 has 15 amino acids. CDR3 region: CASSLDGARSYEQYF. The CDR3 coding sequence is TGTGCCAGCAGTCTGGACGGAGCCCGATCCTACGAGCAGTACTTC.

The chain joins TRBV29-1 to TRBJ2-1, with a possible D match to TRBD2 (6 bases). Trimming took off 3 bases at V and 0 bases at J, with 6 bases between the two ends. This CDR3 is built from 13 residues. Germline CDR1 and CDR2: SQVTM and ANQGSEA. The CDR3 bases are TGCAGCGTTGACGGGGGCTCCTACAATGAGCAGTTCTTC. Amino acids: CSVDGGSYNEQFF.

The genes are TRBV5-1 and TRBJ2-3, with D perhaps TRBD2 (6 bases). The V end was cut by 4 bases, the J end by 4 bases, with 13 bases between. Germline V gives CDR1 SGHRS, CDR2 YFSETQ. This CDR3 spans 14 amino acids. CDR3 protein: CASSGGDPSDTQYF. The CDR3 region has the DNA TGCGCCAGCAGCGGCGGGGACCCGTCAGATACGCAGTATTTT.

The chain carries TRBV27 and TRBJ2-1; D is ambiguous. The CDR3 covers 18 residues. Trimming stripped 6 bases from V and 9 bases from J, with 30 bases between. The germline CDR1 and CDR2 sequences are MNHEY and SMNVEV (reference sequence). The CDR3: CASSNTATFPIIQGEQFF. DNA for the CDR3: TGTGCCAGCAGCAATACCGCCACGTTCCCAATCATTCAAGGTGAGCAGTTCTTC.

Worth noting for this clone: The same CDR3 also results from other DNA sequences found in this sample. The rearrangement joins TRBV9 to TRBJ2-2, with 7 bases matching TRBD2. The J segment lost 4 bases and the V segment lost 2 bases, leaving 2 bases of the junction unmatched. The CDR3 is 14 residues long. CDR1 and CDR2 from the germline V gene are SGDLS and YYNGEE. CDR3 nucleotides: TGTGCCAGCAGCGTCGGCGGGGGCACCGGGGAGCTGTTTTTT. It translates to CASSVGGGTGELFF.

This clone has a handful of counts. The chain employs TRBV27 and TRBJ2-7, with D possibly being TRBD1 (6 bases). Germline V gene lookup returns CDR1 MNHEY and CDR2 SMNVEV (reference sequence). V was shortened by 2 bases and J by 5 bases, with 10 bases between the two germline ends. This CDR3 is 13 amino acids long. The CDR3 bases are TGTGCCAGCAGTTTAATCCAGGGGCACGAGCAGTACTTC. Protein: CASSLIQGHEQYF.

The chain joins TRBV2 to TRBJ2-7; a weak D match, TRBD1 (5 bases). The V end was cut by 2 bases, the J end by 4 bases, with 15 bases between. Germline lookup yields CDR1 SNHLY and CDR2 FYNNEI. This CDR3 spans 15 amino acids. CDR3 region: CASSENQGTRYEQYF. In DNA, the CDR3 is TGTGCCAGCAGTGAAAATCAGGGAACAAGATACGAGCAGTACTTC. The whole variable domain, remainder taken from reference TRBV2 and TRBJ2-7, is EPEVTQTPSHQVTQMGQEVILRCVPISNHLYFYWYRQILGQKVEFLVSFYNNEISEKSEIFDDQFSVERPDGSNFTLKIRSTKLEDSAMYFCASSENQGTRYEQYFGPGTRLTVT.